The entry below describes one TCR beta chain. Antigen specificity is unknown. The sample originates from a study of T cell responses to AZD1222 COVID-19 vaccine. Generated by immunoSEQ multiplex PCR, the TCRdb table keeps only in-frame clones and is missing some. Altogether roughly 170,000 clones are present, 94% being singletons, with the ten largest covering roughly 1.5%. Germline V gives CDR1 MNHEY, CDR2 SVGAGI. Trimming removed 5 bases from V and 3 bases from J, with 14 bases in between. The CDR3 loop spans 14 amino acids. The study's findings and limits: Sampling that yielded the repertoires occurred only after the peak T cell response. White British donors predominated, females outnumbered males, and clonal diversity was possibly underestimated. Across the whole spike, CD4 TCRs peaked at regions 160-218 and 743-854. The study reported that nearly half of spike-specific TCRs target unmutated variant regions.

V usage is TRBV6-5 and J usage is TRBJ2-7; D gene unclear. The receptor's source is an adult who received the AZD1222 COVID-19 vaccine. The material was peripheral blood, obtained 28 days after the second AZD1222 dose. The chain's CDR3 is CASSLRRFVYEQYF. Here the CDR3 DNA reads TGTGCCAGCAGTCTTCGGCGATTCGTCTACGAGCAGTACTTC.